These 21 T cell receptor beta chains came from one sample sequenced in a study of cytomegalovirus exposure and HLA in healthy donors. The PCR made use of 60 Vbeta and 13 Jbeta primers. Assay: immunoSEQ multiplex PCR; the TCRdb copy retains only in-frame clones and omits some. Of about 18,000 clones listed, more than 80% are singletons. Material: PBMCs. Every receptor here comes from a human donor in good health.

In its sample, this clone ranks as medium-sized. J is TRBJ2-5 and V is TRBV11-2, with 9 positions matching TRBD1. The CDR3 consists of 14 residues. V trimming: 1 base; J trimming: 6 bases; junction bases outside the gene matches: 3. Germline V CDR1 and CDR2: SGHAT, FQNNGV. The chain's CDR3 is CASSLVDRGKTQYF. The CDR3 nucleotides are TGTGCCAGCAGCTTAGTGGACAGGGGAAAGACCCAGTACTTC.

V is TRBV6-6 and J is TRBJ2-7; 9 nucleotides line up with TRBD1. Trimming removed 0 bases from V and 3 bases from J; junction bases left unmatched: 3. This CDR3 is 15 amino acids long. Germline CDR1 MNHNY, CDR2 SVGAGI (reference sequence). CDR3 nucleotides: TGTGCCAGCAGTTACTCAGGGACAGGGAACTACGAGCAGTACTTC. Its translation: CASSYSGTGNYEQYF.

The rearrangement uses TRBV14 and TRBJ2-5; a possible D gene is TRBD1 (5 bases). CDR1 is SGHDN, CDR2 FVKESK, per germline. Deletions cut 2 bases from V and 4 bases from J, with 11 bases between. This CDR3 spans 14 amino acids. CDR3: CASSQTTQGETQYF. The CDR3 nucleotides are TGTGCCAGCAGCCAAACCACCCAGGGAGAGACCCAGTACTTC.

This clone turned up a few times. CDR3 nucleotide sequence: TGTGCCAGCAGTGAAAGCGGGGGGGCAGGAGATACGCAGTATTTT. Translation gives CASSESGGAGDTQYF. The V gene is TRBV6-4, the J gene TRBJ2-3, with TRBD2 matching over 10 bases. J lost 5 bases, V lost 3 bases, and 5 bases had no gene match. This CDR3 is 15 amino acids long. CDR1 is MRHNA, CDR2 SNTAGT, per germline.

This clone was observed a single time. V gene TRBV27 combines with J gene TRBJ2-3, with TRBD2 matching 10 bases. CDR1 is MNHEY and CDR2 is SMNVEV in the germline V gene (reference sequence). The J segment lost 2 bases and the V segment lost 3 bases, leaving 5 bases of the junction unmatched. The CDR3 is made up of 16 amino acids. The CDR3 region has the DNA TGTGCCAGCAGTTTTTTAGCGGGGGGATTCACAGATACGCAGTATTTT. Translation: CASSFLAGGFTDTQYF.

This CDR3 is CASSQDPHQGREQFF. CDR3 DNA: TGCGCCAGCAGCCAAGATCCCCACCAGGGTAGGGAGCAGTTCTTC. The J gene is TRBJ2-1, the V gene TRBV4-3, with D tentatively TRBD1 (5 bases). Trimming cost V 0 bases and J 10 bases, with 16 bases left between them. Germline CDR1 and CDR2: LGHNA and YSLEER. The CDR3 is 15 residues long.

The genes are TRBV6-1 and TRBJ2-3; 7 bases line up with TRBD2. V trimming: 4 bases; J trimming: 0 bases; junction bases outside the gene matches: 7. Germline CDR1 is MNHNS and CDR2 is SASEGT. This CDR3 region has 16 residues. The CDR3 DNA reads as TGTGCCAGCAGTGTTCGGGACTATCATAGCACAGATACGCAGTATTTT. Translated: CASSVRDYHSTDTQYF.

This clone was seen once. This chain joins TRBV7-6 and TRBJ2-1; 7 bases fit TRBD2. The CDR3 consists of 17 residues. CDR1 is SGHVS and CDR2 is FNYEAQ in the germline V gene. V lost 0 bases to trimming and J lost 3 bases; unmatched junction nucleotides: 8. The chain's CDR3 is CASSLARGTNHYNEQFF. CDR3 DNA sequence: TGTGCCAGCAGCTTAGCGCGGGGGACTAACCACTACAATGAGCAGTTCTTC.

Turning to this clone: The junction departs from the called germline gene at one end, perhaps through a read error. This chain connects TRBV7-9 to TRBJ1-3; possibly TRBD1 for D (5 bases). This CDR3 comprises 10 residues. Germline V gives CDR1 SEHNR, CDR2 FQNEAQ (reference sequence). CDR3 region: CASHAGTPVF. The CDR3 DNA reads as TGTGCCAGTCACGCAGGGACTCCGGTTTTT.

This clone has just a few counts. The DNA of the CDR3 is TGCGCCAGCAGTCAAAGGGGCACCGGGGAGCTGTTTTTT. This gives the protein CASSQRGTGELFF. The rearrangement links TRBV23-1 to TRBJ2-2; tentatively, D is TRBD1 (5 bases). TRBV23-1 is an ORF for which the function is uncertain. V gave up 2 bases and J gave up 4 bases, with 5 bases separating them. This CDR3 region has 13 residues.

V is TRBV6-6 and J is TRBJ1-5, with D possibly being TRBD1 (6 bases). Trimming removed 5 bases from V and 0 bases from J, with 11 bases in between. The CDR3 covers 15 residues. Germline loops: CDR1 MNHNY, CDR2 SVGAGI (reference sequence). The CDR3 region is CASSAAGVSNQPQHF. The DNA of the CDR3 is TGTGCCAGCAGTGCCGCAGGGGTTAGCAATCAGCCCCAGCATTTT.

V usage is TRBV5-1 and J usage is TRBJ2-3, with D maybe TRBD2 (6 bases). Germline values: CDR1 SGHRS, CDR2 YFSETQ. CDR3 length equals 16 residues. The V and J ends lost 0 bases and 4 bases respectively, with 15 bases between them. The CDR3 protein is CASSLARDGGPDTQYF. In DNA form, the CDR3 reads TGCGCCAGCAGCTTGGCCCGGGACGGGGGTCCAGATACGCAGTATTTT. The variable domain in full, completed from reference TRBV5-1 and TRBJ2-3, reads KAGVTQTPRYLIKTRGQQVTLSCSPISGHRSVSWYQQTPGQGLQFLFEYFSETQRNKGNFPGRFSGRQFSNSRSEMNVSTLELGDSALYLCASSLARDGGPDTQYFGPGTRLTVL.

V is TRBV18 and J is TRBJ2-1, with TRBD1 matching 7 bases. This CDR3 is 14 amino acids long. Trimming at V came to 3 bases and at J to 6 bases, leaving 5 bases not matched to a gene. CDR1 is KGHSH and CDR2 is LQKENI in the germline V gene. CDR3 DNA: TGTGCCAGCTCACCCCTGACAGGGACCAATGAGCAGTTCTTC. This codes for CASSPLTGTNEQFF.

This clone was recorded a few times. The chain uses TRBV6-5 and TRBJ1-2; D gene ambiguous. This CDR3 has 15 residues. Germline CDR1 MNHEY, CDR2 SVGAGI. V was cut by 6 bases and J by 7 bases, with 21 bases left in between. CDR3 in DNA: TGTGCCAGCAGCCCAAAATCGACCATGGGAGGTGGCTACACCTTC. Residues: CASSPKSTMGGGYTF.

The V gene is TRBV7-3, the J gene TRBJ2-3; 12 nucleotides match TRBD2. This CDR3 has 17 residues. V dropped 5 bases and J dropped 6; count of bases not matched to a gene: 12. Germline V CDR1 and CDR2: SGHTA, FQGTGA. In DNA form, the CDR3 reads TGTGCCAGCAGCCCCAGTGGACTAGCGGGGATATCCGATACGCAGTATTTT. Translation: CASSPSGLAGISDTQYF. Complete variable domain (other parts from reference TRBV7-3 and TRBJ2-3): GAGVSQTPSNKVTEKGKYVELRCDPISGHTALYWYRQSLGQGPEFLIYFQGTGAADDSGLPNDRFFAVRPEGSVSTLKIQRTERGDSAVYLCASSPSGLAGISDTQYFGPGTRLTVL.

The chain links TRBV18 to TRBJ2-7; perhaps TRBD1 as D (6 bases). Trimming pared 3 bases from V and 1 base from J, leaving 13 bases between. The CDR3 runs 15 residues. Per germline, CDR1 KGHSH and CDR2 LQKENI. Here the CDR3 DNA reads TGTGCCAGCTCACCGACACAGGGAAGATCCTACGAGCAGTACTTC. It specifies CASSPTQGRSYEQYF.

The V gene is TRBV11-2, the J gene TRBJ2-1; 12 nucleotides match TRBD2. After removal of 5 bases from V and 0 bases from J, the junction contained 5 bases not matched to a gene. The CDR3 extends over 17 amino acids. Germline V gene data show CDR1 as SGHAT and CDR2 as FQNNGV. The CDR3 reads CASSPGTSGYSYNEQFF. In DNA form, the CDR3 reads TGTGCCAGCAGCCCGGGGACTAGCGGGTACTCCTACAATGAGCAGTTCTTC.

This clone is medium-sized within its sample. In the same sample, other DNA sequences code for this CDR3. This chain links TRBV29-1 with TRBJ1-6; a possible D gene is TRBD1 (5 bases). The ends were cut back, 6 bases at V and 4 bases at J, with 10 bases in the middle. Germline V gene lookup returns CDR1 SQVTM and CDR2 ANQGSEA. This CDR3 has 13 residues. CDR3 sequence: CSVREGYNSPLHF. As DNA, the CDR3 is TGCAGCGTCAGGGAAGGATATAATTCACCCCTCCACTTT.

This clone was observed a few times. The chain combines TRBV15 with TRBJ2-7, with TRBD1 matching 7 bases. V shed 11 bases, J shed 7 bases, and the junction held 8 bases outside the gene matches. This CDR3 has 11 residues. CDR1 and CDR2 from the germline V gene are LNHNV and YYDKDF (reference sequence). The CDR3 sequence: CAVGTVREQYF. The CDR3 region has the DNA TGTGCCGTCGGGACAGTGAGGGAGCAGTACTTC.

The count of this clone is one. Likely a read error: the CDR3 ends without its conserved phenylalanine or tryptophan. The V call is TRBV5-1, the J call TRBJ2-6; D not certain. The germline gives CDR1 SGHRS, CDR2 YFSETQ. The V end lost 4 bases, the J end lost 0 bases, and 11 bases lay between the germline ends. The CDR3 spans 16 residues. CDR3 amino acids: CASSRTASSGANVLTS. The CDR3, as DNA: TGCGCCAGCAGCCGGACGGCAAGCTCTGGGGCCAACGTCCTGACTTCC.

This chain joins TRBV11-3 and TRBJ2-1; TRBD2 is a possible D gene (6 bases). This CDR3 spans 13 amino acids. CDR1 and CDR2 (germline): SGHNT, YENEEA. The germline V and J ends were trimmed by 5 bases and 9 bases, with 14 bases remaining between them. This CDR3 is CASSTRRGSEQFF. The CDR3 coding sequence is TGTGCCAGCAGCACCAGGCGGGGCAGTGAGCAGTTCTTC.